The 25 T cell receptor beta chains given below trace back to one sample, sequenced in a study of response to subunit inactivated influenza vaccine. TCRdb processed the RT-PCR reads anew with MiXCR; each CDR3 protein has one entry. The repertoire has approximately 520,000 distinct CDR3 sequences, 15% to 20% of them found once; the top ten carry roughly 3%. The specimen was CD4+ T cells sorted from PBMCs, collected roughly 24 months after vaccination. The receptors here all came from a man aged 45 to 75 who received an inactivated influenza vaccine.

This sequence joins TRBV20-1 and TRBJ2-3; 8 nucleotides agree with TRBD2. Germline CDR1 reads DFQATT; CDR2 reads SNEGSKA (reference sequence). The CDR3 runs 15 residues. V trimming: 3 bases; J trimming: 3 bases; junction bases outside the gene matches: 8. The CDR3 spells CSARGSGRGTDTQYF. Here the CDR3 DNA reads TGCAGTGCTAGGGGGAGCGGGAGAGGAACAGATACGCAGTATTTT.

The chain recombines TRBV29-1 with TRBJ1-2; 7 bases map to TRBD1. This CDR3 region has 13 residues. After removal of 5 bases from V and 2 bases from J, the junction contained 5 bases not matched to a gene. Germline V gives CDR1 SQVTM, CDR2 ANQGSEA. The CDR3 region has the DNA TGCAGCGTTTTAGGGGGCACCAACTATGGCTACACCTTC. Translating gives CSVLGGTNYGYTF. The full variable domain, completed using reference TRBV29-1 and TRBJ1-2, is SAVISQKPSRDICQRGTSLTIQCQVDSQVTMMFWYRQQPGQSLTLIATANQGSEATYESGFVIDKFPISRPNLTFSTLTVSNMSPEDSSIYLCSVLGGTNYGYTFGSGTRLTVV.

This rearrangement joins TRBV4-1 to TRBJ2-7, with 14 bases identical to TRBD2. This CDR3 region has 16 residues. Germline assignment: CDR1 MGHRA and CDR2 YSYEKL. The trim removed 4 bases at V and 0 bases at J, leaving 2 bases unmatched. CDR3 bases: TGCGCCAGCAGCCCGGGACTAGCGGGGGTCTCCTACGAGCAGTACTTC. This sequence encodes CASSPGLAGVSYEQYF.

The chain's CDR3 is CASRPGTYNEQFF. The CDR3, as DNA: TGTGCCAGCAGGCCAGGGACCTACAATGAGCAGTTCTTC. This sequence joins TRBV12-3 or TRBV12-4 and TRBJ2-1; D possibly corresponds to TRBD1 (5 bases). This CDR3 comprises 13 residues. The V and J ends lost 6 bases and 2 bases respectively, with 8 bases between them.

The CDR3 loop reads CASSYSIPGQGHEQYF. CDR3 nucleotide sequence: TGTGCCAGCAGTTACTCGATCCCGGGACAGGGTCACGAGCAGTACTTC. This chain connects TRBV6-2 or TRBV6-3 to TRBJ2-7, with 9 bases that match TRBD1. Germline lookup yields CDR1 MNHEY and CDR2 SVGEGT. The ends lost 0 bases at V and 5 bases at J; junction bases unmatched: 8. This CDR3 is built from 16 residues.

The genes are TRBV15 and TRBJ1-6; D uncertain. The CDR3 contains 14 residues. Per the germline V gene, CDR1 is LNHNV and CDR2 is YYDKDF (reference sequence). The V end was cut by 0 bases, the J end by 7 bases, with 7 bases between. Here the CDR3 reads CATSRDSRNSPLHF. CDR3 DNA sequence: TGTGCCACCAGCAGAGACAGTCGGAATTCACCCCTCCACTTT.

The chain links TRBV27 to TRBJ2-6; 7 bases match TRBD1. The V and J ends lost 7 bases and 1 base, in that order; junction bases with no gene match: 10. Germline lookup yields CDR1 MNHEY and CDR2 SMNVEV (reference sequence). The CDR3 contains 17 residues. The CDR3 here is CASKKTGLISGANVLTF. The CDR3 DNA reads as TGTGCCAGCAAGAAGACAGGGCTAATATCTGGGGCCAACGTCCTGACTTTC.

CDR3 in amino acids: CSARLAGDNEQFF. The CDR3 DNA follows: TGCAGTGCTAGACTAGCGGGAGACAATGAGCAGTTCTTC. The chain combines TRBV20-1 with TRBJ2-1; 10 bases map to TRBD2. Germline CDR1 and CDR2: DFQATT and SNEGSKA (reference sequence). CDR3 size: 13 residues. The junction had 0 bases not matched to a gene; V was cut back by 2 bases and J by 5 bases.

The rearrangement links TRBV15 to TRBJ2-1, with 10 bases that match TRBD1. V shed 0 bases and J 10 bases; nucleotides not matched to a gene: 9. The CDR3 contains 16 residues. The germline CDR1 and CDR2 sequences are LNHNV and YYDKDF (reference sequence). This CDR3 reads CATSRDDPRTGGEQFF. Here the CDR3 DNA reads TGTGCCACCAGCAGAGATGATCCCCGGACAGGGGGGGAGCAGTTCTTC.

This clonotype was seen just once. The chain links TRBV19 to TRBJ1-2; TRBD1 matches 7 bases. CDR3 size: 15 residues. The junction had 15 bases not matched to a gene; V was cut back by 6 bases and J by 8 bases. The germline V gene encodes CDR1 LNHDA and CDR2 SQIVND (reference sequence). CDR3 loop: CASRPAGRGIFGYTF. DNA for the CDR3: TGTGCCAGTAGGCCAGCAGGCAGGGGGATTTTCGGCTACACCTTC. The whole variable domain, filled in from reference TRBV19 and TRBJ1-2, reads DGGITQSPKYLFRKEGQNVTLSCEQNLNHDAMYWYRQDPGQGLRLIYYSQIVNDFQKGDIAEGYSVSREKKESFPLTVTSAQKNPTAFYLCASRPAGRGIFGYTFGSGTRLTVV.

This chain links TRBV11-2 with TRBJ2-1, with D possibly TRBD2 on 5 matching bases. Germline CDR1 SGHAT, CDR2 FQNNGV. The V gene lost 5 bases and the J gene lost 1 base, with 12 bases spanning the gap. This CDR3 has 15 amino acids. The DNA of the CDR3 is TGTGCCAGCAGCATTAGCGTAATGTCCTACAATGAGCAGTTCTTC. Translating it yields CASSISVMSYNEQFF.

V usage is TRBV3-1 and J usage is TRBJ2-7, with 9 positions matching TRBD1. Germline V lookup: CDR1 LGHDT, CDR2 YNNKEL (reference sequence). The CDR3 has 15 amino acids. Trimming removed 1 base from V and 5 bases from J; junction bases left unmatched: 6. CDR3 loop: CASSQVGTGSHEQYF. DNA of the CDR3: TGTGCCAGCAGCCAAGTTGGGACAGGGAGCCACGAGCAGTACTTC.

Many counts were recorded for this clonotype. This rearrangement joins TRBV28 to TRBJ2-7; 12 bases map to TRBD2. V lost 5 bases to trimming and J lost 4 bases; unmatched junction nucleotides: 9. CDR1 and CDR2 from the germline V gene are MDHEN and SYDVKM. The CDR3 is 16 residues long. CDR3 loop: CASSPTTSGGIYEQYF. The CDR3 nucleotides are TGTGCCAGCAGTCCAACAACTAGCGGGGGGATTTACGAGCAGTACTTC. Based on the CDR3 plus reference TRBV28 and TRBJ2-7, the full variable domain is DVKVTQSSRYLVKRTGEKVFLECVQDMDHENMFWYRQDPGLGLRLIYFSYDVKMKEKGDIPEGYSVSREKKERFSLILESASTNQTSMYLCASSPTTSGGIYEQYFGPGTRLTVT.

There are many counts of this clonotype. The CDR3 spells CASSQPGLGTDTQYF. The CDR3 bases are TGTGCCAGCAGTCAACCGGGACTAGGCACAGATACGCAGTATTTT. V usage is TRBV6-1 and J usage is TRBJ2-3, with 8 bases matching TRBD2. V gave up 5 bases and J gave up 1 base; unmatched junction bases: 5. Per the germline V gene, CDR1 is MNHNS and CDR2 is SASEGT. The CDR3 totals 15 residues.

The CDR3 reads CASSISGRVYNEQFF. The CDR3 nucleotides read TGTGCCAGCAGTATAAGCGGGAGGGTCTACAATGAGCAGTTCTTC. The chain uses TRBV12-3 or TRBV12-4 and TRBJ2-1; 10 bases agree with TRBD2. The V segment lost 5 bases and the J segment 3 bases; nucleotides outside the gene matches: 4. The CDR3 runs 15 residues.

CDR3 region: CASSAAGGHNEQFF. CDR3 sequence (DNA): TGTGCCAGCTCAGCCGCGGGGGGACACAATGAGCAGTTCTTC. The chain carries TRBV18 and TRBJ2-1; 8 bases fit TRBD2. In germline, CDR1 is KGHSH, CDR2 LQKENI. This CDR3 spans 14 amino acids. The J segment lost 5 bases and the V segment lost 5 bases, leaving 5 bases of the junction unmatched.

The chain employs TRBV5-1 and TRBJ2-1; D not resolved. With 6 bases removed from V and 5 bases from J, the gap between germline ends came to 15 bases. Germline V gives CDR1 SGHRS, CDR2 YFSETQ. The CDR3 loop spans 14 amino acids. CDR3 loop: CASTPNSGNNEQFF. The DNA of the CDR3 is TGCGCCAGCACTCCTAACTCGGGTAACAATGAGCAGTTCTTC.

This clonotype was observed a handful of times. CDR3 sequence (DNA): TGCAGTGCCTCTTACCAAGAGACCCAGTACTTC. Its translation: CSASYQETQYF. V is TRBV20-1 and J is TRBJ2-5; the D is unclear. The V and J ends lost 6 bases and 0 bases respectively, with 5 bases between them. The CDR3 length is 11 residues. The germline CDR1 and CDR2 sequences are DFQATT and SNEGSKA (reference sequence).

This clonotype has more than one count but fewer than ten. The V and J genes are TRBV4-1 and TRBJ2-1, with D unresolved. From germline, CDR1 is MGHRA and CDR2 YSYEKL. The CDR3 contains 13 residues. Trimming shortened V by 4 bases and J by 8 bases, and 12 bases separated the two germline ends. The CDR3 spells CASSLVSADEQFF. The CDR3 coding sequence is TGCGCCAGCAGCCTGGTTTCGGCGGATGAGCAGTTCTTC.

The rearrangement joins TRBV11-2 to TRBJ2-5; 8 bases are shared with TRBD2. V dropped 5 bases and J dropped 5; count of bases not matched to a gene: 22. The CDR3 is 19 amino acids. Per germline, CDR1 SGHAT and CDR2 FQNNGV. As DNA, the CDR3 is TGTGCCAGCAGCCCCAAGGCCCCCCTTAGAACGGGGGGGCATGAGACCCAGTACTTC. Its protein product is CASSPKAPLRTGGHETQYF.

Here the CDR3 reads CASSQWPQPNEKLFF. CDR3 nucleotide sequence: TGTGCCAGCAGCCAATGGCCACAGCCTAATGAAAAACTGTTTTTT. The J gene is TRBJ1-4, the V gene TRBV16; D remains unclear. CDR3 length equals 15 residues. CDR1 is KGHSY and CDR2 is FQNENV in the germline V gene. Trimming left V 1 base short and J 3 bases short, with 9 bases between.

This clonotype has only a few counts. The gene calls are TRBV7-2 and TRBJ2-1; D is unresolved. From germline, CDR1 is SGHTA and CDR2 FQGNSA. CDR3 size: 12 residues. Trimming took off 4 bases at V and 8 bases at J, with 9 bases between the two ends. As DNA, the CDR3 is TGTGCCAGCAGCTCCAGCCGGTATGAGCAGTTCTTC. Translating it yields CASSSSRYEQFF.

This chain uses TRBV5-1 with TRBJ2-2; possible D gene TRBD2, 6 bases. CDR1 is SGHRS and CDR2 is YFSETQ in the germline V gene. The CDR3 loop spans 16 amino acids. V lost 0 bases to trimming and J lost 5 bases, with 14 bases between them. CDR3 region: CASSLAGVGGTGELFF. The DNA of the CDR3 is TGCGCCAGCAGCTTGGCCGGTGTAGGAGGGACCGGGGAGCTGTTTTTT.

In this sample, this clonotype turned up a few times. The gene calls are TRBV5-1 and TRBJ2-2, with 11 bases matching TRBD2. Germline V gene lookup returns CDR1 SGHRS and CDR2 YFSETQ. The CDR3 spans 13 residues. J was trimmed by 7 bases and V by 7 bases; bases with no gene match: 3. The CDR3 region has the DNA TGCGCCAGCCGACTAGCGGGGATCGGGGAGCTGTTTTTT. Protein: CASRLAGIGELFF.

The chain combines TRBV6-5 with TRBJ1-2, with D tentatively TRBD1 (6 bases). The germline gives CDR1 MNHEY, CDR2 SVGAGI. This CDR3 contains 12 residues. Trimming stripped 6 bases from V and 8 bases from J, with 13 bases between. The CDR3 sequence: CASRSQTGGYTF. Here the CDR3 DNA reads TGTGCCAGCAGATCCCAGACAGGAGGCTACACCTTC.